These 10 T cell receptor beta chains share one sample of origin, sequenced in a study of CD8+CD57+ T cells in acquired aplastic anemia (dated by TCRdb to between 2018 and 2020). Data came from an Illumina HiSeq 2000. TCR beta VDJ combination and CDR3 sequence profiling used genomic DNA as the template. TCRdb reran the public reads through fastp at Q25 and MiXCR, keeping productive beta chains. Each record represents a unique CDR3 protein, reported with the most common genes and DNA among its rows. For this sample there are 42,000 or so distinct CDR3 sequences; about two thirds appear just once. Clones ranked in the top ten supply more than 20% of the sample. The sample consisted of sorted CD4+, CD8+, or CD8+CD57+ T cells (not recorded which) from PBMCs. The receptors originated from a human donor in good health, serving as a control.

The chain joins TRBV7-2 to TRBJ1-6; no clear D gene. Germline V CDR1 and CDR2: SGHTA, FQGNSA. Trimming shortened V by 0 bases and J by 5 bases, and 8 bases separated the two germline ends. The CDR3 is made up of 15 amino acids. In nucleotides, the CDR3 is TGTGCCAGCAGCTTAGCCCCGGGCCATAATTCACCCCTCCACTTT. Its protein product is CASSLAPGHNSPLHF.

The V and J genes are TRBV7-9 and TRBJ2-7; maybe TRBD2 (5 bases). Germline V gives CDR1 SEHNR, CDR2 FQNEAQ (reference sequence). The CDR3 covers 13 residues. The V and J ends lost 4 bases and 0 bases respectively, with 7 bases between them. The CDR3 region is CASSSDYSYEQYF. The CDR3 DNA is TGTGCCAGCAGCTCAGACTACTCCTACGAGCAGTACTTC.

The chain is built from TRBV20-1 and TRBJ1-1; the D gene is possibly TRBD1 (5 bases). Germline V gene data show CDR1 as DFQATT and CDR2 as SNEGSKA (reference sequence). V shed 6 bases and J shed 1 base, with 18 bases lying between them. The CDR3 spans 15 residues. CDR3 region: CSAPRVEGPNTEAFF. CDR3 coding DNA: TGCAGTGCCCCGAGGGTTGAGGGGCCGAACACTGAAGCTTTCTTT.

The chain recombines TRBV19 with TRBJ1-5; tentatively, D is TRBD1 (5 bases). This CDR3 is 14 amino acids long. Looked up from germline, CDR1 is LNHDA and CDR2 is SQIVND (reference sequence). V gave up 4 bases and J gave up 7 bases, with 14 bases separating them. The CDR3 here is CASSSQGFRQPQHF. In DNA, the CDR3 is TGTGCCAGTAGTAGTCAGGGCTTTAGGCAGCCCCAGCATTTT.

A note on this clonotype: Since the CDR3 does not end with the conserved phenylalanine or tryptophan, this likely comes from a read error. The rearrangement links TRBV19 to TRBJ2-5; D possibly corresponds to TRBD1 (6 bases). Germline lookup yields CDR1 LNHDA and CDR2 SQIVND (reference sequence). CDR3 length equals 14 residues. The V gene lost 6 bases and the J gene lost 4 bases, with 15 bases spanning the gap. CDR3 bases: TGTGCCAGTAGGGCCTGGGGGCAGGCAGAGACCCAGTACCTC. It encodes CASRAWGQAETQYL.

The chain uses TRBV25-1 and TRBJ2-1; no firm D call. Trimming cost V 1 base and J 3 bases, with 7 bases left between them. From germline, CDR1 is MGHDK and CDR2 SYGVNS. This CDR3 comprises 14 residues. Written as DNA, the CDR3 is TGTGCCAGCAGTGAATTCGTCGGCTACAATGAGCAGTTCTTC. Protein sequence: CASSEFVGYNEQFF.

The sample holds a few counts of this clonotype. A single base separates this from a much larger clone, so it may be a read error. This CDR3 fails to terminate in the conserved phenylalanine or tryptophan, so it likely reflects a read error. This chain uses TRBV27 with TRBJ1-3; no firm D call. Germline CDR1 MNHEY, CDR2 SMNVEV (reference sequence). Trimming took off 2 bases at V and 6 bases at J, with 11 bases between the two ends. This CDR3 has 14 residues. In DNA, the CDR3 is TGTGCCAGCAGTTTAAGTCCGGGATCAAACACCATATATCTT. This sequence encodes CASSLSPGSNTIYL.

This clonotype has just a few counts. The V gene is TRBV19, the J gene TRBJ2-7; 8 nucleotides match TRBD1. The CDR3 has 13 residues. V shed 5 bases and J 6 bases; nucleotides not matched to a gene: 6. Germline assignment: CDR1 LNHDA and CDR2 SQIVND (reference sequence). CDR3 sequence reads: CASSQQGGVEQYF. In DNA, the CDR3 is TGTGCCAGTAGTCAACAGGGGGGCGTCGAGCAGTACTTC. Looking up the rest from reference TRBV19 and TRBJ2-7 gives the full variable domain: DGGITQSPKYLFRKEGQNVTLSCEQNLNHDAMYWYRQDPGQGLRLIYYSQIVNDFQKGDIAEGYSVSREKKESFPLTVTSAQKNPTAFYLCASSQQGGVEQYFGPGTRLTVT.

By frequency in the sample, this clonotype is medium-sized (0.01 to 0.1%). CDR3 amino acids: CASSSTDRDNEQYF. The DNA for the CDR3 is TGTGCCAGCAGTTCGACAGACAGGGACAACGAGCAGTACTTC. The rearrangement uses TRBV12-3 or TRBV12-4 and TRBJ2-7; 7 nucleotides match TRBD1. This CDR3 region has 14 residues. Trimming took 4 bases from V and 5 from J; bases not matched to a gene: 8.

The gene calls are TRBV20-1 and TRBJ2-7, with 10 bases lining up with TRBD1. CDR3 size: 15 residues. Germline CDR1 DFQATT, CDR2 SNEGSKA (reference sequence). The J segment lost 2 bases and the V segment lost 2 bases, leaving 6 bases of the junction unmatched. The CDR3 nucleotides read TGCAGTGCTAGACCACCGGGACAGGGGACCTACGAGCAGTACTTC. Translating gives CSARPPGQGTYEQYF.